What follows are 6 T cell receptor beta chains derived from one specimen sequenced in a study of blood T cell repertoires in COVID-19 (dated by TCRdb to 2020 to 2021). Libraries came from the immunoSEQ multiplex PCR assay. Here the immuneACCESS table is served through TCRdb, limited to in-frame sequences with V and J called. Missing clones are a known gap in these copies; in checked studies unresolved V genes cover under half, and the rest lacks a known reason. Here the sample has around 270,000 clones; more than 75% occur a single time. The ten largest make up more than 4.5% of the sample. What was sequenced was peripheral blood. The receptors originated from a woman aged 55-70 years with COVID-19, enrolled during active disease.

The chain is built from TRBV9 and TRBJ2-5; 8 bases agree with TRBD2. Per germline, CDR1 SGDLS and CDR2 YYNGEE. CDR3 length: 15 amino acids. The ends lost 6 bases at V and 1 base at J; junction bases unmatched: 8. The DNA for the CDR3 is TGTGCCAGCACCCTGGGTAGCGGGACCCAAGAGACCCAGTACTTC. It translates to CASTLGSGTQETQYF. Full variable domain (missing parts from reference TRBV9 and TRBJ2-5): DSGVTQTPKHLITATGQRVTLRCSPRSGDLSVYWYQQSLDQGLQFLIQYYNGEERAKGNILERFSAQQFPDLHSELNLSSLELGDSALYFCASTLGSGTQETQYFGPGTRLLVL.

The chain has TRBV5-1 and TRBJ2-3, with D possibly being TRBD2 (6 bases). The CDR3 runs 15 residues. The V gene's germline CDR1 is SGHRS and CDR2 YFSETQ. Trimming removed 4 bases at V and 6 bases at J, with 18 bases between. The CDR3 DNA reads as TGCGCCAGCAGCAAGGGACTCTACAGCGAGGATACGCAGTATTTT. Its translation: CASSKGLYSEDTQYF. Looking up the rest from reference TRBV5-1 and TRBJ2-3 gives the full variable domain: KAGVTQTPRYLIKTRGQQVTLSCSPISGHRSVSWYQQTPGQGLQFLFEYFSETQRNKGNFPGRFSGRQFSNSRSEMNVSTLELGDSALYLCASSKGLYSEDTQYFGPGTRLTVL.

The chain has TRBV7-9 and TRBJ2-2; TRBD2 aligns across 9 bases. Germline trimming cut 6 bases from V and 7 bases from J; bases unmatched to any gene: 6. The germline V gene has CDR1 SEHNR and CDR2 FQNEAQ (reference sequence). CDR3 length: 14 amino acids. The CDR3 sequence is CASRRTSDNGELFF. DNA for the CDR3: TGTGCCAGCAGGAGGACTAGCGACAACGGGGAGCTGTTTTTT.

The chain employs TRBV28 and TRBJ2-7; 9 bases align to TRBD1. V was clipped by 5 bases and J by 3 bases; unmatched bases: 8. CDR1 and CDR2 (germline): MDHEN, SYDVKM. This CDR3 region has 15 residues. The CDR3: CASSPTGGRHYEQYF. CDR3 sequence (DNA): TGTGCCAGCAGTCCGACAGGGGGAAGGCACTACGAGCAGTACTTC.

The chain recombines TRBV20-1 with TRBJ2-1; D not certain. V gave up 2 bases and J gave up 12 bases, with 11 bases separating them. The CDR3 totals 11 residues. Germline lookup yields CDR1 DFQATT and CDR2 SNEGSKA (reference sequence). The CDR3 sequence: CSARLGGVQFF. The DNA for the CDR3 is TGCAGTGCTAGACTAGGCGGCGTGCAGTTCTTC.

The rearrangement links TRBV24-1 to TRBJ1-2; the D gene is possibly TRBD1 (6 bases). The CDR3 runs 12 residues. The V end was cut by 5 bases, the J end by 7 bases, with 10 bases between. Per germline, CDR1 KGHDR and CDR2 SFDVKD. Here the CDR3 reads CATSVQGGGYTF. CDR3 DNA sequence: TGTGCCACCAGTGTACAGGGCGGTGGCTACACCTTC.